What follows is one T cell receptor (beta chain) and its context. This sample is part of a study of blood T cells in healthy people across ages. Through a sample-barcoded 5' primer and a J-beta primer mix, a second PCR was run for roughly 6 to 12 cycles. TCRdb ran MiXCR on the 5' RACE reads and lists one entry per CDR3 protein. The sample carries fewer than 700,000 distinct CDR3 sequences, 35% to 50% recorded once. Sequences were obtained from blood. The clonotype comes from a man aged 80 or over in good health.

The CDR3 spells CASRRESEQYF. The CDR3 bases are TGTGCCAGCAGACGAGAGAGTGAGCAGTACTTC. The V gene is TRBV12-3 or TRBV12-4, the J gene TRBJ2-5; no clear D gene. Trimming took 6 bases from V and 11 from J, leaving 13 bases between them. This CDR3 comprises 11 residues.